This T cell receptor beta chain emerged from a study of blood T cell repertoires in COVID-19. This clone appeared once. Everyone who took part was about 18 to 90 years old, and they came from 24 US areas. The germline V gene has CDR1 WNHNN and CDR2 SYGVQD (reference sequence). Trimming cost V 2 bases and J 6 bases, with 14 bases left between them. The CDR3 spans 16 residues. In the authors' methods: Quantification of nucleated cells was approximated via reference gene primer amplification. TCRdb's copy holds only in-frame clones and misses some; the assay was immunoSEQ multiplex PCR. V, J and clone size are those of that table, while D and trimming were read from the DNA. This table holds over 110,000 clones, approximately 87% found once.

The chain recombines TRBV10-1 with TRBJ1-6, with D possibly matching TRBD1 (6 bases). The receptor comes from a man aged 45 to 65 in a cohort exposed to, infected with or recovered from COVID-19 (not recorded which). The source material was PBMCs or T cells enriched from blood (not recorded which). In DNA form, the CDR3 reads TGCGCCAGCAGTGAGAAGTGGGGGCGCGGTAATTCACCCCTCCACTTT. Translated: CASSEKWGRGNSPLHF.